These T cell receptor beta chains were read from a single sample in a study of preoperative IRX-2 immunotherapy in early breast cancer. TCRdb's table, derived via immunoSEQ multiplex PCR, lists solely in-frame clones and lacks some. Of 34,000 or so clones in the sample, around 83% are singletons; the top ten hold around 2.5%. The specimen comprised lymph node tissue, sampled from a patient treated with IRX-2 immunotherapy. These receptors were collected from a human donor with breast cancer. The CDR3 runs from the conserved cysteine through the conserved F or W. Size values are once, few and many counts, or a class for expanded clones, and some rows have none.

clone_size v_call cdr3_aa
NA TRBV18 CASSQRQWSETQYF
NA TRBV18 CASSPYLAETQYF
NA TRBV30 CAWSEGTLGKLFF
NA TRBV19 CASSTGYEGATNNQPQHF
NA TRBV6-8 CASALGTSGEETQYF
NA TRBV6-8 CASSYFGTGEEEKLFF
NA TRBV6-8 CASRRTAGGEKLFF
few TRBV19 CASSILGLSYTQYF
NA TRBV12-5 CASGLTGSTEAFF
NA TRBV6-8 CASSYSAGAQRLFF
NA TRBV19 CASSRGQGAFREQYF
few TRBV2 CASSDRDYEQYF
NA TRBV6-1 CASSEDGNWGRVGHNQPQHF
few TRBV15 CATSRGGTSLSEKLFF
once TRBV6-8 CASSYKAGLYGYTF
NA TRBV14 CASSQDWVGWRDRVYNEQFF
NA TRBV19 CASSPQANQPQHF
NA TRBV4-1 CASSQDYWGLGYTF
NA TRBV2 CASPGPYGNSPLHF
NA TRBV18 CASSPIVGTDTGELFF
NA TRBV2 CASHTLSGDPLGDTQYF
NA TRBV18 CASSQGTSRAGELFF
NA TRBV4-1 CASSQTVANTEAFF
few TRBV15 CATSRGTGLSGNTIYF
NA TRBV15 CATSRYRRGANTEAFF
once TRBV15 CATSTFGGAGDTQYF
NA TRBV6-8 CASSHWGRQQFF
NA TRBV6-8 CASSYSSTGELFF
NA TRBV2 CASSLEGRDSPLHF
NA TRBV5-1 CASSLALHQYTEAFF
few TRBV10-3 CAISERTGDNSPLHF
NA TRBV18 CASSPSENQPQHF
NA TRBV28 CASSRNPGQGIGAFF
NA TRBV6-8 CASSLTGDPSYEQYF
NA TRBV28 CASSLEGAGKLFF
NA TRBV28 CASSLSRPTGRHTGELFF
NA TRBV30 CAWSDPWQGEGGELFF
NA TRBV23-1 CASSLPPPGTEAFF
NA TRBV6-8 CASSFRGNAEAFF
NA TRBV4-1 CASGPWTPTNEKLFF
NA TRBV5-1 CASSHDRGNTGELFF
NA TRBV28 CASSHAGQYSNQPQHF
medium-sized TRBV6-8 CASSYARTGELFF
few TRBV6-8 CASSDGARNEQFF
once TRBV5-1 CASSLFSSGGTDTQYF
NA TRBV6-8 CASRRVKAEAFF
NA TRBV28 CASSHRTVTLIDTQYF
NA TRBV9 CASLAGISSPLHF
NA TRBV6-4 CASSEARVEQYF
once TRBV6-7 CASSYDRGTGGLHNEQFF
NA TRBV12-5 CASGPRDGINEQFF
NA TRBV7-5 CASSLVQVHQPQHF
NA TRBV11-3 CASSKLEVLADHNEQFF
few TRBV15 CATSSIVVYTEAFF
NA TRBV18 CASSPLQDLNTEAFF
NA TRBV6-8 CASGKVGTPSYF
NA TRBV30 CAWSADGESYEQYF
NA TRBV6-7 CASRRDSIFPGELFF
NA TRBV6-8 CASRGQGASNEQFF